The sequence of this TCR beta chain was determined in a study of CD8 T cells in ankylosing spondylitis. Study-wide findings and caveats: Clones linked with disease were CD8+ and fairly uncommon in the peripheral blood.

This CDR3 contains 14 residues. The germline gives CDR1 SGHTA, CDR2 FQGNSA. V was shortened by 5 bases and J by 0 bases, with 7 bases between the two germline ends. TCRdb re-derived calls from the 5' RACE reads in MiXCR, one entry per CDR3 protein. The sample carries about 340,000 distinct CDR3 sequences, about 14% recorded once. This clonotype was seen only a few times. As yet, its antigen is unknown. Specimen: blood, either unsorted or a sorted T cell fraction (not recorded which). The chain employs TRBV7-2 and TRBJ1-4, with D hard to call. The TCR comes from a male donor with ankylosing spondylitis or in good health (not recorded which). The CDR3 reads CASSPRTTNEKLFF. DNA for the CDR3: TGTGCCAGCAGCCCAAGAACAACTAATGAAAAACTGTTTTTT.